What follows are 18 T cell receptor beta chains derived from one specimen sequenced in a study of beta chain features in type 1 diabetes. These receptors have no identified antigens. Study-level findings and limits: All four CD4+ subsets from Type 1 diabetes patients carried moderately but significantly shorter TCRB CDR3s.

Expressed TCRB transcripts were sequenced after all isolated RNA was converted to cDNA. Only in-frame clones appear in the TCRdb table, and some are missing; sequencing was by immunoSEQ multiplex PCR. The sample consists of around 250,000 clones, 14% of them appearing once. Material for sequencing was naive CD4+ T cells from blood. The receptors here all came from a man aged 25 to 40 with type 1 diabetes.

This clone has just a few counts. The genes are TRBV18 and TRBJ1-2; D is unclear. Germline V gene lookup returns CDR1 KGHSH and CDR2 LQKENI. The CDR3 extends over 13 amino acids. V was pared by 6 bases and J by 7 bases, with 15 bases between. CDR3 bases: TGTGCCAGCTCCCCTCTAAGTACGAGTGGCTACACCTTC. This codes for CASSPLSTSGYTF. The full variable domain, rest sourced from reference TRBV18 and TRBJ1-2, is NAGVMQNPRHLVRRRGQEARLRCSPMKGHSHVYWYRQLPEEGLKFMVYLQKENIIDESGMPKERFSAEFPKEGPSILRIQQVVRGDSAAYFCASSPLSTSGYTFGSGTRLTVV.

This chain connects TRBV5-6 to TRBJ2-2, with a weak D call TRBD1 (6 bases). V was trimmed by 4 bases and J by 2 bases, leaving 18 bases between them. In germline, CDR1 is SGHDT, CDR2 YYEEEE. The CDR3 contains 17 residues. The CDR3 sequence: CASSRVVTGRNTGELFF. CDR3 coding DNA: TGTGCCAGCAGCCGGGTCGTAACAGGGAGAAACACCGGGGAGCTGTTTTTT.

CDR3 residues: CASSFGMADTQYF. The CDR3, as DNA: TGTGCCAGCAGCTTCGGGATGGCAGATACGCAGTATTTT. The chain links TRBV7-9 to TRBJ2-3; D possibly corresponds to TRBD2 (5 bases). Deletions cut 3 bases from V and 4 bases from J, with 8 bases between. The CDR3 sequence is 13 residues long. Germline values: CDR1 SEHNR, CDR2 FQNEAQ (reference sequence).

This clone came up a few times. The chain couples TRBV18 to TRBJ2-1; a possible D gene is TRBD1 (6 bases). CDR3 length: 15 amino acids. Germline lookup yields CDR1 KGHSH and CDR2 LQKENI. Trimming cost V 3 bases and J 4 bases, with 13 bases left between them. The DNA for the CDR3 is TGTGCCAGCTCACCCCAGGGGAAATATTACAATGAGCAGTTCTTC. Amino acids: CASSPQGKYYNEQFF.

This clone appeared a few times. The chain is built from TRBV29-1 and TRBJ2-1, with D possibly being TRBD2 (6 bases). The V and J ends lost 7 bases and 10 bases respectively, with 17 bases between them. The CDR3 spans 12 residues. The germline V gene has CDR1 SQVTM and CDR2 ANQGSEA. Written as DNA, the CDR3 is TGCAGCGGGGAGGAGGGAGCAGGAGAGCAGTTCTTC. Its protein is CSGEEGAGEQFF.

The V gene is TRBV7-2, the J gene TRBJ1-5; D ambiguous. Germline-derived CDR1 and CDR2 are SGHTA and FQGNSA. Between the trimmed V and J ends, which lost 1 base and 1 base, there was a span of 8 bases. The CDR3 is 15 amino acids. CDR3 residues: CASSLGGNSNQPQHF. The CDR3 DNA follows: TGTGCCAGCAGCTTAGGAGGTAACAGCAATCAGCCCCAGCATTTT.

In its sample, this clone was seen a few times. J is TRBJ2-7 and V is TRBV4-1; possibly TRBD1 for D (6 bases). V lost 3 bases, J lost 2 bases, and 14 bases lay in between. Looked up from germline, CDR1 is MGHRA and CDR2 is YSYEKL. The CDR3 consists of 15 residues. For the CDR3, the DNA is TGCGCCAGCAGCCACCGGACAGTTAATCCCTACGAGCAGTACTTC. This encodes CASSHRTVNPYEQYF.

This clone was seen a handful of times. This sequence joins TRBV5-1 and TRBJ2-1; 10 nucleotides align to TRBD2. CDR1 and CDR2 (germline): SGHRS, YFSETQ. V was clipped by 0 bases and J by 15 bases; unmatched bases: 6. This CDR3 has 13 residues. DNA of the CDR3: TGCGCCAGCAGCTTGGTGCCTAGCGGGGGATTGTTCTTC. Translating gives CASSLVPSGGLFF.

The gene calls are TRBV6-5 and TRBJ2-6, with D uncertain. Germline lookup yields CDR1 MNHEY and CDR2 SVGAGI. This CDR3 spans 13 amino acids. V gave up 0 bases and J gave up 11 bases, with 8 bases separating them. The CDR3 here is CASSYSFRDVLTF. The DNA for the CDR3 is TGTGCCAGCAGTTACTCATTTCGGGACGTCCTGACTTTC.

The table lists this clone with a count of one. V and J are TRBV19 and TRBJ1-2, with 8 bases fitting TRBD1. Germline lookup yields CDR1 LNHDA and CDR2 SQIVND (reference sequence). The CDR3 sequence is 14 residues long. Trimming cost V 10 bases and J 5 bases; bases outside gene matches: 12. In DNA, the CDR3 is TGTGCCAATCTCCGGGACAGGAAATCTTATGGCTACACCTTC. It is translated as CANLRDRKSYGYTF.

V is TRBV30 and J is TRBJ2-7; possible D gene TRBD2, 6 bases. Trimming removed 5 bases from V and 5 bases from J, with 13 bases in between. The CDR3 runs to 12 residues. Looked up from germline, CDR1 is GTSNPN and CDR2 is SVGIG (reference sequence). The CDR3 DNA sequence: TGTGCCTGGGATTCAGGAGGGAACGAGCAGTACTTC. This codes for CAWDSGGNEQYF.

This chain links TRBV6-1 with TRBJ1-2; no clear D. Deletions cut 4 bases from V and 7 bases from J, with 19 bases between. Germline values: CDR1 MNHNS, CDR2 SASEGT. The CDR3 is 15 residues long. CDR3 in amino acids: CASSGAAYVVGGYTF. CDR3 nucleotide sequence: TGTGCCAGCAGTGGGGCAGCCTACGTAGTCGGTGGCTACACCTTC.

The table lists this clone with a few counts. This chain links TRBV18 with TRBJ2-6, with 7 nucleotides matching TRBD1. V dropped 4 bases and J dropped 2; count of bases not matched to a gene: 5. This CDR3 is built from 16 residues. Germline V lookup: CDR1 KGHSH, CDR2 LQKENI. The CDR3 nucleotides are TGTGCCAGCTCACAGAATCAGGGGGCTGGGGCCAACGTCCTGACTTTC. Its protein is CASSQNQGAGANVLTF.

This clone was detected only a few times. The gene calls are TRBV4-1 and TRBJ2-1; TRBD2 matches at 11 bases. Unmatched junction bases numbered 13, after V lost 1 base and J lost 8 bases. The CDR3 sequence is 18 residues long. The germline gives CDR1 MGHRA, CDR2 YSYEKL. The CDR3 here is CASSQGTSGRGEGDEQFF. In DNA, the CDR3 is TGCGCCAGCAGCCAAGGAACTAGCGGGAGAGGGGAGGGGGATGAGCAGTTCTTC.

The chain employs TRBV5-1 and TRBJ2-7; tentative D call: TRBD1 (5 bases). CDR1 and CDR2 from the germline V gene are SGHRS and YFSETQ. CDR3 length: 15 amino acids. Trimming took off 1 base at V and 1 base at J, with 12 bases between the two ends. The DNA for the CDR3 is TGCGCCAGCAGCTTGTCAGGGATGGTTTCCTACGAGCAGTACTTC. It codes for CASSLSGMVSYEQYF.

This chain links TRBV13 with TRBJ2-7, with 7 bases aligning to TRBD2. The trim removed 4 bases at V and 1 base at J, leaving 16 bases unmatched. The length of the CDR3 is 18 residues. Looked up from germline, CDR1 is PRHDT and CDR2 is FYEKMQ (reference sequence). CDR3 sequence reads: CASSSGGLRNLESYEQYF. Written as DNA, the CDR3 is TGTGCCAGCAGCTCGGGGGGATTACGCAACCTAGAATCCTACGAGCAGTACTTC.

This clone was detected only a few times. The chain has TRBV20-1 and TRBJ2-7; 10 bases match TRBD2. The CDR3 extends over 11 amino acids. CDR1 and CDR2 from the germline V gene are DFQATT and SNEGSKA (reference sequence). With V trimmed by 7 bases and J by 9 bases, 6 bases remained unmatched. In DNA, the CDR3 is TGCAGTGTACTAGCGGGACTTGGGCAGTACTTC. It is translated as CSVLAGLGQYF.

The chain joins TRBV5-1 to TRBJ2-4; a possible D gene is TRBD2 (7 bases). Deletions cut 7 bases from V and 5 bases from J, with 16 bases between. Germline values: CDR1 SGHRS, CDR2 YFSETQ. The CDR3 runs 14 residues. The CDR3 DNA reads as TGCGCCAGCGCCCTGGGGGGGCCCGAAAACATTCAGTACTTC. Its translation is CASALGGPENIQYF.